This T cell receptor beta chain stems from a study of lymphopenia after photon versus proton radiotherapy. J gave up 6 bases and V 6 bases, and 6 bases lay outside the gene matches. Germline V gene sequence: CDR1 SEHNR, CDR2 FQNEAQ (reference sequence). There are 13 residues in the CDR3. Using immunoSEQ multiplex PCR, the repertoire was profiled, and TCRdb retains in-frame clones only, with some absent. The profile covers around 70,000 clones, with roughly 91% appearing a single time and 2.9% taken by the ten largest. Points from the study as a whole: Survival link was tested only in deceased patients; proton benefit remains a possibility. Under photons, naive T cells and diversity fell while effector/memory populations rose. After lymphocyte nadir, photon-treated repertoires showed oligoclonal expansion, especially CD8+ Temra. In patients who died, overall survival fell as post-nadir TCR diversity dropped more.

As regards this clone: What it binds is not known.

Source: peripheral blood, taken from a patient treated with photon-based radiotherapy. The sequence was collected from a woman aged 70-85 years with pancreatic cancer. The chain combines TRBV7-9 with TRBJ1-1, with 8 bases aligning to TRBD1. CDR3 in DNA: TGTGCCAGCAGTCCGGACAGGGTGGCTGAAGCTTTCTTT. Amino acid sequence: CASSPDRVAEAFF.